This T cell receptor (beta chain) was identified in a study of T cells in women clearing cervical HPV infection. Findings and caveats of the study: T-cell numbers per sample were unknown and may explain richness differences. CIN3+ cases had significantly higher TCR repertoire richness than controls, but evenness did not differ.

Turning to this clone: Antigen: not known. The CDR3 end is not reached by the read, which stops 3 residues before it; the germline J gene fills it in.

This CDR3 is built from 15 residues. Germline-derived CDR1 and CDR2 are SGHDT and YYEEEE. The J segment lost 3 bases and the V segment lost 2 bases, leaving 3 bases of the junction unmatched. Profiled with immunoSEQ multiplex PCR; TCRdb holds only in-frame clones, not every one. Its listing shows some 30,000 clones. HPV was found by MY09/MY11 PCR and dot-blot genotyping. The source material was blood buffy coat. The receptor's source is a woman between 18 and 75 years old with a cervical HPV16 infection that either progressed to CIN3+ or cleared (not recorded which). The V call is TRBV5-6, the J call TRBJ2-3; 10 positions agree with TRBD1. The CDR3 reads CASSLPGQGTDTQYF. CDR3 bases read: TGTGCCAGCAGCTTACCGGGACAGGGGACAGATACG.